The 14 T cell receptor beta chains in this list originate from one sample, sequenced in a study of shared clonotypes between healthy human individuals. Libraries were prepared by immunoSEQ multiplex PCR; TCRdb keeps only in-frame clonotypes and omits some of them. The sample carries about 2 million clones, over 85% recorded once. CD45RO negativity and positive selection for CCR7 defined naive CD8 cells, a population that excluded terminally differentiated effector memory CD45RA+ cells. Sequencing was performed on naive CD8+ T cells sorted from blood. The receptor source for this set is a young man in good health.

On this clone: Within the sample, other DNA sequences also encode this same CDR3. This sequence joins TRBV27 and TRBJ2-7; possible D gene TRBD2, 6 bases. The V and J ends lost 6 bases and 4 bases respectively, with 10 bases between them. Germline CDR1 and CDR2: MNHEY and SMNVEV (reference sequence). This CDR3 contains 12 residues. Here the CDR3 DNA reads TGTGCCAGCAGCCCGGAGGGGTACGAGCAGTACTTC. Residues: CASSPEGYEQYF.

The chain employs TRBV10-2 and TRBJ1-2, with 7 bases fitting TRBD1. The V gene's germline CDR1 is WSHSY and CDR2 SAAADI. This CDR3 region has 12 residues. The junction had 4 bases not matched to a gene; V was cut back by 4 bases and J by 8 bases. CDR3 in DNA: TGCGCCAGCAGTGGGGACAGCGGCGGCTACACCTTC. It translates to CASSGDSGGYTF.

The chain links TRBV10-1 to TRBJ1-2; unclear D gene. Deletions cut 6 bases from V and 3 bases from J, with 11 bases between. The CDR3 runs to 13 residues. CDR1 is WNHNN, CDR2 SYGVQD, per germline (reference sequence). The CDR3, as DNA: TGCGCCAGCAGCGACGCCGGGGACTATGGCTACACCTTC. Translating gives CASSDAGDYGYTF.

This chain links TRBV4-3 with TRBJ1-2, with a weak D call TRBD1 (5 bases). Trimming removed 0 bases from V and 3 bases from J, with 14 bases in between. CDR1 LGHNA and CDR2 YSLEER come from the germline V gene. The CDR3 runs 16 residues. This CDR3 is CASSQDRVGAYYGYTF. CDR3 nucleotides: TGCGCCAGCAGCCAAGATAGGGTCGGGGCCTACTATGGCTACACCTTC.

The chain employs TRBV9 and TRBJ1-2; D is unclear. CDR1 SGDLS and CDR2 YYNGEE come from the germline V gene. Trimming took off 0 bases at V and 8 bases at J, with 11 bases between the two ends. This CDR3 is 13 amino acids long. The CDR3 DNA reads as TGTGCCAGCAGCGTAGAGGAGGGATGGGGCTACACCTTC. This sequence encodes CASSVEEGWGYTF.

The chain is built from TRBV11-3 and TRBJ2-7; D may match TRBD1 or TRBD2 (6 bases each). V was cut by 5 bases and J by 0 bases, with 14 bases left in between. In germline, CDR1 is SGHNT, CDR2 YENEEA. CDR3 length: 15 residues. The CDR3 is CASSPEGGSSYEQYF. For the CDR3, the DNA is TGTGCCAGCAGCCCCGAGGGGGGTAGCTCCTACGAGCAGTACTTC.

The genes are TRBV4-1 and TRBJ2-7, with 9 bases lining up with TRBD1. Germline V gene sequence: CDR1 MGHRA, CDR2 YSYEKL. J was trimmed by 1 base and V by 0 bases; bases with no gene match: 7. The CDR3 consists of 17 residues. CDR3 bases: TGCGCCAGCAGCCAAGACGCCGGGACAGGGTTTTCCTACGAGCAGTACTTC. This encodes CASSQDAGTGFSYEQYF.

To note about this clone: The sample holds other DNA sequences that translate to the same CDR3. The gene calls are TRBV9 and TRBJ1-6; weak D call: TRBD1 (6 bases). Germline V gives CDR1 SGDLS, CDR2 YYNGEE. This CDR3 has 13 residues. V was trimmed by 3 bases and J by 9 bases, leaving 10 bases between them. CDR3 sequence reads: CASSGGGGSPLHF. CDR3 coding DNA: TGTGCCAGCAGCGGAGGGGGAGGTTCACCCCTCCACTTT.

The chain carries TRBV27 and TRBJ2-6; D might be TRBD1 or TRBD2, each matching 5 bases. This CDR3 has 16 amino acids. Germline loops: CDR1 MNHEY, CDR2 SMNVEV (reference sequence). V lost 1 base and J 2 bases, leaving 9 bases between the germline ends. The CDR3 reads CASSLFRDPGANVLTF. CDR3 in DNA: TGTGCCAGCAGTTTATTTAGGGACCCTGGGGCCAACGTCCTGACTTTC.

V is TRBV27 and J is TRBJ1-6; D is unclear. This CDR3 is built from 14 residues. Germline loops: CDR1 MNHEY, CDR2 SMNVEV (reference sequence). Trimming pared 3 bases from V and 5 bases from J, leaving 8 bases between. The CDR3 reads CASSFGLNNSPLHF. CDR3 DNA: TGTGCCAGCAGTTTTGGACTTAATAATTCACCCCTCCACTTT.

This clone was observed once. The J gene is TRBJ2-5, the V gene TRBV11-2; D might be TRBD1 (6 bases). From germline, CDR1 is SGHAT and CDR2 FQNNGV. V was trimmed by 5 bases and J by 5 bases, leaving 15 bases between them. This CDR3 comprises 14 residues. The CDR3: CASSPIQGGETQYF. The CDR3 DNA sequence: TGTGCCAGCAGCCCGATACAGGGTGGGGAGACCCAGTACTTC.

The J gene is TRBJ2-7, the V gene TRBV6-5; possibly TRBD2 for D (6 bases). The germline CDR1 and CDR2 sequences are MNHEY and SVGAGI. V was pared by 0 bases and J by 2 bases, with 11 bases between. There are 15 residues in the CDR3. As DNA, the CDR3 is TGTGCCAGCAGTTACTCGGGGGGTAAAGCCTACGAGCAGTACTTC. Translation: CASSYSGGKAYEQYF.

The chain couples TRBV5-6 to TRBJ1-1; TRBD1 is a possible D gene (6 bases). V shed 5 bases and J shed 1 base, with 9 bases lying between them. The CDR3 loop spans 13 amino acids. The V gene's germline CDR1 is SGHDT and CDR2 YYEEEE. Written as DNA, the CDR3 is TGTGCCAGCAGAGAGACAGGGAACACTGAAGCTTTCTTT. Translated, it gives CASRETGNTEAFF.

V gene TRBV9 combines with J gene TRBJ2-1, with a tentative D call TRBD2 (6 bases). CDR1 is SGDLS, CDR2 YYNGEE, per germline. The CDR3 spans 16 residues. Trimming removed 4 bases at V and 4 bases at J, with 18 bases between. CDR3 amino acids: CASSPPLGLGYNEQFF. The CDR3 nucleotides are TGTGCCAGCAGCCCCCCTCTGGGACTTGGGTACAATGAGCAGTTCTTC.